One sample yielded the 22 T cell receptor beta chains listed below, sequenced in a study of Ad26.COV2.S vaccination and SARS-CoV-2 variants. Treatment specified: about 20 received Ad26.COV2.S at low or high dose, single or two shots; roughly five received placebo; per-sample allocation not given. Day 63 after the first vaccine or placebo injection was the time point for sampling. The data were produced by immunoSEQ multiplex PCR, yet TCRdb's version contains in-frame clones alone and is incomplete. Among roughly 700,000 clones, 70% to 90% were seen once, and the ten largest hold about 1.5%. Sequences were derived from peripheral blood, sampled in a trial of Ad26.COV2.S vaccine versus placebo. The receptors come from a person between 18 and 65 years old who received the Ad26.COV2.S COVID-19 vaccine or a placebo.

The J gene is TRBJ1-6, the V gene TRBV28; D call uncertain. With 2 bases removed from V and 7 bases from J, the gap between germline ends came to 9 bases. The CDR3 sequence is 14 residues long. Germline CDR1 MDHEN, CDR2 SYDVKM. CDR3 DNA: TGTGCCAGCAGTTTAGAGATGGGGAATTCACCCCTCCACTTT. Its protein is CASSLEMGNSPLHF.

This sequence joins TRBV7-2 and TRBJ2-2; tentative D call: TRBD2 (5 bases). CDR1 is SGHTA, CDR2 FQGNSA, per germline. This CDR3 spans 13 amino acids. The ends were cut back, 3 bases at V and 6 bases at J, with 8 bases in the middle. The CDR3, as DNA: TGTGCCAGCAGCTTGGAGGCGTCCGGGGAGCTGTTTTTT. It specifies CASSLEASGELFF.

This clone was detected only a few times. The sample carries other DNA sequences with the same CDR3. This chain links TRBV12-3 or TRBV12-4 with TRBJ2-1, with D hard to call. This CDR3 has 13 amino acids. V was cut by 1 base and J by 3 bases, with 4 bases left in between. In DNA form, the CDR3 reads TGTGCCAGCAGTTTAGACGGCTACAATGAGCAGTTCTTC. Its protein is CASSLDGYNEQFF.

V usage is TRBV7-9 and J usage is TRBJ1-4, with D possibly being TRBD1 (5 bases). CDR1 and CDR2 (germline): SEHNR, FQNEAQ (reference sequence). V lost 5 bases and J 6 bases, leaving 13 bases between the germline ends. The CDR3 runs 14 residues. The CDR3 sequence is CASSPRDPHEKLFF. The CDR3 bases are TGTGCCAGCAGCCCAAGGGACCCACATGAAAAACTGTTTTTT.

The V gene is TRBV7-9, the J gene TRBJ2-3, with D unresolved. CDR3 length: 15 residues. The germline V gene has CDR1 SEHNR and CDR2 FQNEAQ (reference sequence). V was shortened by 1 base and J by 2 bases, with 10 bases between the two germline ends. In nucleotides, the CDR3 is TGTGCCAGCAGCTTAGATAAGGGATACACAGATACGCAGTATTTT. This translates into CASSLDKGYTDTQYF. Full variable domain (remainder filled in from reference TRBV7-9 and TRBJ2-3): DTGVSQNPRHKITKRGQNVTFRCDPISEHNRLYWYRQTLGQGPEFLTYFQNEAQLEKSRLLSDRFSAERPKGSFSTLEIQRTEQGDSAMYLCASSLDKGYTDTQYFGPGTRLTVL.

This chain links TRBV9 with TRBJ1-4; D might be TRBD1 (5 bases). Per the germline V gene, CDR1 is SGDLS and CDR2 is YYNGEE. CDR3 length: 15 residues. V lost 4 bases to trimming and J lost 8 bases, with 18 bases between them. CDR3 in amino acids: CASSPNDSSGEKLFF. CDR3 sequence (DNA): TGTGCCAGCAGCCCTAACGACAGTTCGGGAGAAAAACTGTTTTTT.

The chain employs TRBV19 and TRBJ1-4; D unclear. This CDR3 comprises 15 residues. Germline V gene data show CDR1 as LNHDA and CDR2 as SQIVND (reference sequence). The V end lost 3 bases, the J end lost 7 bases, and 15 bases lay between the germline ends. The CDR3: CASSMTGGNFEKLFF. The CDR3, as DNA: TGTGCCAGTAGTATGACCGGAGGTAATTTTGAAAAACTGTTTTTT.

The genes are TRBV21-1 and TRBJ1-1. TRBV21-1 is marked as a pseudogene. The CDR3 loop spans 11 amino acids. CDR3 in DNA: TGTGCCAGCAGCAAAGCTGGAGAGGCTTTCTTT. As protein: CASSKAGEAFF.

The V call is TRBV2, the J call TRBJ2-4; D is undetermined. V shed 2 bases and J shed 7 bases, with 9 bases lying between them. The CDR3 consists of 13 residues. CDR1 SNHLY and CDR2 FYNNEI come from the germline V gene. The CDR3 spells CASSEYSMNIQYF. The CDR3 DNA reads as TGTGCCAGCAGTGAATACTCCATGAACATTCAGTACTTC.

The genes are TRBV14 and TRBJ2-7, with TRBD2 matching over 7 bases. Germline V gene lookup returns CDR1 SGHDN and CDR2 FVKESK. This CDR3 comprises 16 residues. Losses at the gene ends were 0 bases for V and 4 bases for J; bases not matched to a gene: 9. For the CDR3, the DNA is TGTGCCAGCAGCCAAGATAAAGGGACTACTTTTTACGAGCAGTACTTC. Translation gives CASSQDKGTTFYEQYF.

The J gene is TRBJ2-5, the V gene TRBV10-3, with 8 nucleotides matching TRBD1. From germline, CDR1 is ENHRY and CDR2 SYGVKD. The V gene end was trimmed by 6 bases and the J gene end by 5 bases; junction bases not matched to a gene: 11. This CDR3 is built from 15 residues. CDR3 loop: CAIRGQAISGETQYF. CDR3 nucleotides: TGTGCCATCAGGGGACAGGCCATTTCGGGGGAGACCCAGTACTTC.

The chain uses TRBV2 and TRBJ2-7; D is possibly TRBD2 (5 bases). CDR1 and CDR2 from the germline V gene are SNHLY and FYNNEI. The CDR3 length is 13 residues. V lost 7 bases, J lost 1 base, and 11 bases lay in between. CDR3 protein: CASMGTSSYEQYF. DNA of the CDR3: TGTGCCAGCATGGGAACTAGTTCCTACGAGCAGTACTTC.

About this clone: Other nucleotide sequences from this sample produce the same CDR3. This chain joins TRBV9 and TRBJ1-5, with 7 bases fitting TRBD1. The CDR3 length is 14 residues. Germline V CDR1 and CDR2: SGDLS, YYNGEE. The trim removed 2 bases at V and 2 bases at J, leaving 1 base unmatched. CDR3 in amino acids: CASSVGTGNQPQHF. DNA of the CDR3: TGTGCCAGCAGCGTCGGGACAGGCAATCAGCCCCAGCATTTT.

This sequence joins TRBV4-1 and TRBJ2-2, with no clear D. This CDR3 is built from 13 residues. Germline lookup yields CDR1 MGHRA and CDR2 YSYEKL. V was shortened by 0 bases and J by 7 bases, with 6 bases between the two germline ends. The CDR3 DNA sequence: TGCGCCAGCAGCCAAGATGAGCACGGGGAGCTGTTTTTT. Translated, it gives CASSQDEHGELFF.

V gene TRBV5-6 combines with J gene TRBJ1-1; D unresolved. Per germline, CDR1 SGHDT and CDR2 YYEEEE. There are 12 residues in the CDR3. V lost 0 bases and J 7 bases, leaving 7 bases between the germline ends. CDR3 amino acids: CASSLDRVEAFF. DNA for the CDR3: TGTGCCAGCAGCTTGGACCGGGTTGAAGCTTTCTTT.

The V call is TRBV5-1, the J call TRBJ1-5, with 9 nucleotides matching TRBD1. This CDR3 has 14 residues. CDR1 SGHRS and CDR2 YFSETQ come from the germline V gene. V shed 4 bases and J 7 bases; nucleotides not matched to a gene: 6. The CDR3 DNA reads TGCGCCAGCAGCCTACAGGGGGCAGGGCAGCCCCAGCATTTT. Protein sequence: CASSLQGAGQPQHF.

The J gene is TRBJ1-5, the V gene TRBV3-1 (or the pseudogene TRBV3-2), with D unresolved. V lost 1 base and J lost 6, with 10 bases in between. This CDR3 spans 14 amino acids. The germline gives CDR1 LGHDT, CDR2 YNNKEL (reference sequence). CDR3 nucleotide sequence: TGTGCCAGCAGCCAAGGGGCGCTGGGTCAGCCCCAGCATTTT. As protein: CASSQGALGQPQHF.

CDR3 protein: CASTGSLLGPQHF. CDR3 in DNA: TGTGCCAGCACAGGCAGCCTGTTGGGGCCCCAGCATTTT. This sequence joins TRBV2 and TRBJ1-5; no firm D call. The CDR3 contains 13 residues. Trimming stripped 7 bases from V and 9 bases from J, with 16 bases between. Germline-derived CDR1 and CDR2 are SNHLY and FYNNEI.

The chain recombines TRBV6-1 with TRBJ2-2; D is perhaps TRBD1 (6 bases). V was clipped by 11 bases and J by 2 bases, with 12 bases between them. This CDR3 comprises 13 residues. Germline V gene sequence: CDR1 MNHNS, CDR2 SASEGT. The DNA for the CDR3 is TGTGCCGTCCGGGACAAAAACACCGGGGAGCTGTTTTTT. Amino acid sequence: CAVRDKNTGELFF.

The chain joins TRBV4-2 to TRBJ2-7, with a weak D call TRBD1 (5 bases). V was trimmed by 7 bases and J by 0 bases, leaving 13 bases between them. The CDR3 totals 14 residues. Germline values: CDR1 LGHNA, CDR2 YNFKEQ. The CDR3 is CASKQTESSYEQYF. CDR3 sequence (DNA): TGTGCCAGCAAACAGACAGAAAGCTCCTACGAGCAGTACTTC.

This clone was recorded at least ten times. The V gene is TRBV9, the J gene TRBJ1-2; D perhaps matches TRBD1 (5 bases). CDR1 SGDLS and CDR2 YYNGEE come from the germline V gene. With 0 bases removed from V and 4 bases from J, the gap between germline ends came to 19 bases. This CDR3 is built from 17 residues. As DNA, the CDR3 is TGTGCCAGCAGCGTAGGAGGGGTACCAGATAGTACCTATGGCTACACCTTC. Protein product: CASSVGGVPDSTYGYTF.

The chain is built from TRBV27 and TRBJ2-7; the D gene is possibly TRBD1 (6 bases). Trimming stripped 8 bases from V and 7 bases from J, with 21 bases between. The CDR3 sequence is 14 residues long. Germline V CDR1 and CDR2: MNHEY, SMNVEV (reference sequence). In DNA form, the CDR3 reads TGTGCCAGCGTATCAACGGGACATTGGAAAGAGCAGTACTTC. Its protein is CASVSTGHWKEQYF.